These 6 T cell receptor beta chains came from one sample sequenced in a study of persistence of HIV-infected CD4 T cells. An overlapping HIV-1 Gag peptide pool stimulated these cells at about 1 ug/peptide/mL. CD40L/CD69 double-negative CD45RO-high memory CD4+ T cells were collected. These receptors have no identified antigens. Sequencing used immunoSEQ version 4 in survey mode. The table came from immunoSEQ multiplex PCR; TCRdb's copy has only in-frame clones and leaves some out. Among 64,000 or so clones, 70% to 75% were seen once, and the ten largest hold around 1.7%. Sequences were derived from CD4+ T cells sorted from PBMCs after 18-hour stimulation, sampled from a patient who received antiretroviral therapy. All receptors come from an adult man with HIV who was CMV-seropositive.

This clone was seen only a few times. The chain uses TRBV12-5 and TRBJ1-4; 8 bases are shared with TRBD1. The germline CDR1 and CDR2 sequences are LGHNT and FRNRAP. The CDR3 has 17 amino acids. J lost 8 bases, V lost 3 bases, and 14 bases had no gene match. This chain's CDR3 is CASGLPPGQGRREKLFF. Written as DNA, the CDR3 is TGTGCTAGTGGTTTACCCCCTGGACAGGGCAGGCGGGAAAAACTGTTTTTT. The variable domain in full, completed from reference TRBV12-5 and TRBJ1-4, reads DARVTQTPRHKVTEMGQEVTMRCQPILGHNTVFWYRQTMMQGLELLAYFRNRAPLDDSGMPKDRFSAEMPDATLATLKIQPSEPRDSAVYFCASGLPPGQGRREKLFFGSGTQLSVL.

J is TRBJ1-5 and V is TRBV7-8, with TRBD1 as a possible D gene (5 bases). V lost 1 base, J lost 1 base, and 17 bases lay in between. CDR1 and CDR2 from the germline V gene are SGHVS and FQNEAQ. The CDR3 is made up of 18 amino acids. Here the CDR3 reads CASSLGRVHLRSNQPQHF. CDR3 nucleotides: TGTGCCAGCAGCTTAGGCAGGGTCCACCTCCGGAGCAATCAGCCCCAGCATTTT.

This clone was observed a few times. The CDR3 DNA reads as TGCAGCGTTGAAGATACCTCACCTGAAGAGGCCAAAGCTTTCTTT. The encoded protein is CSVEDTSPEEAKAFF. The rearrangement uses TRBV29-1 and TRBJ1-1; D gene unclear. The V gene lost 0 bases and the J gene lost 9 bases, with 20 bases spanning the gap. The CDR3 loop spans 15 amino acids. Germline lookup yields CDR1 SQVTM and CDR2 ANQGSEA.

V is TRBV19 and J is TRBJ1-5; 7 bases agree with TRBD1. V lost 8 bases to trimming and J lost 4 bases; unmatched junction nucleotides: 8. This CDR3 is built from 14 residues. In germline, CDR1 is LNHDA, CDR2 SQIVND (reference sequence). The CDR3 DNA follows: TGTGCCAGTTTCGACAGGGACCCTAATCAGCCCCAGCATTTT. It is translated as CASFDRDPNQPQHF.

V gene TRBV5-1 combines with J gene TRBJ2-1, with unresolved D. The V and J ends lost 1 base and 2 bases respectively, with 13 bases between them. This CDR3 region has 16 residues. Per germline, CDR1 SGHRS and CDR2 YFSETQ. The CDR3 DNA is TGCGCCAGCAGCTTGAACCCCCGGGCGACCTACAATGAGCAGTTCTTC. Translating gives CASSLNPRATYNEQFF.

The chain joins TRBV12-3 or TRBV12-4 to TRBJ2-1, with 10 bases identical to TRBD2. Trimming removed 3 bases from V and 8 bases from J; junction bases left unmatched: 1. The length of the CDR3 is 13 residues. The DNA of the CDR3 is TGTGCCAGCAGTTTGAGCGGGGGGGATGAGCAGTTCTTC. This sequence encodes CASSLSGGDEQFF.